The clone carrying this TCR beta chain was observed once. As yet, its antigen is unknown. V lost 3 bases to trimming and J lost 5 bases, with 17 bases between them. CDR1 and CDR2 from the germline V gene are SGDLS and YYNGEE. CDR3 size: 15 residues. These data originate in a study of T cell responses to AZD1222 COVID-19 vaccine. Findings of the study overall: Of the AZD1222 recipients, only six or seven were seropositive at baseline. Donors were chiefly white British, with a greater number of females, and clonal diversity was perhaps underestimated.

Data came from immunoSEQ multiplex PCR; TCRdb stores just in-frame clones and leaves some out. This table holds under 130,000 clones, 75% to 90% found once. This sequence originates from an adult who received the AZD1222 COVID-19 vaccine. V and J are TRBV9 and TRBJ2-5, with D possibly TRBD2 on 5 matching bases. This material consisted of peripheral blood, taken 28 days after the second AZD1222 dose. The CDR3 spells CASSAHSGMRETQYF. CDR3 bases: TGTGCCAGCAGCGCCCATTCGGGGATGCGTGAGACCCAGTACTTC.